Listed below are T cell receptor beta chains from one sample, sequenced in a study of beta chain features in type 1 diabetes. Sequencing was performed with immunoSEQ multiplex PCR; in TCRdb, only in-frame clones are kept and a portion is missing. The table shows hundreds of thousands of clones, with roughly a sixth occurring only once. The sequenced material came from naive CD4+ T cells from blood. The receptors were gathered from a man younger than 30 in good health. The CDR3 runs from the conserved cysteine through the conserved F or W. D genes are given only for firm matches. Clone size, where shown, is once, few, many, or a class for clones that have expanded.

V	J	size	D	DNA	CDR3
TRBV5-1	TRBJ1-1	few	TRBD1	TGCGCCAGCAGCTCCCTGGGACAGGGCATCACTGAAGCTTTCTTT	CASSSLGQGITEAFF
TRBV14	TRBJ1-6	-	-	TGTGCCAGCAGCCTGCGACAGATACCCCTCCACTTT	CASSLRQIPLHF
TRBV7-2	TRBJ2-7	-	-	TGTGCCAGCGGGGGAGGAGGGGCCTACGAGCAGTACTTC	CASGGGGAYEQYF
TRBV7-2	TRBJ2-7	-	-	TGTGCCAGCAGCTTCCCGACATTCCCCTACGAGCAGTACTTC	CASSFPTFPYEQYF
TRBV20-1	TRBJ2-5	-	-	TGCAGTGCTAGACAGGGAGAGACCCAGTACTTC	CSARQGETQYF
TRBV27	TRBJ1-1	few	-	TGTGCCAGCAGTTTGTACCAGGGAGGGACTGAAGCTTTCTTT	CASSLYQGGTEAFF
TRBV4-3	TRBJ1-2	-	-	TGCGCCAGCAGCCGAAACAGGGTGGGAAACTATGGCTACACCTTC	CASSRNRVGNYGYTF
TRBV6-5	TRBJ2-7	few	TRBD1	TGTGCCAGCAGTTACTCGACAGGGGGAACCTACGAGCAGTACTTC	CASSYSTGGTYEQYF
TRBV12-5	TRBJ1-1	once	-	TGTGCTAGTGGTTTGTCCGGGAGGATGAACACTGAAGCTTTCTTT	CASGLSGRMNTEAFF
TRBV11-2	TRBJ2-5	-	-	TGTGCCAGCAGCTTAGTTCGTTTGGCAGCCAGCCAAGAGACCCAGTACTTC	CASSLVRLAASQETQYF